This T cell receptor (beta chain) was obtained from a study of blood T cell repertoires in COVID-19. Overall study: The origin of the acute and convalescent COVID-19 samples was the United States, Italy and Spain. T cells, B-cell-depleted T cells, or PBMCs provided the cDNA or gDNA that served as material.

TCRdb's copy holds only in-frame clones and misses some; the assay was immunoSEQ multiplex PCR. This sample has some 390,000 clones, with roughly 91% found just once. Cohorts were based on clinical histories the participants reported. Symptom resolution, clearance, or two negative PCRs marked the recovered donors of Cohort 3. The CDR3 spans 14 residues. V lost 3 bases, J lost 7 bases, and 13 bases lay in between. CDR1 and CDR2 from the germline V gene are SGDLS and YYNGEE. This TCR derives from a woman in her twenties or thirties who had recovered from COVID-19. J is TRBJ2-2 and V is TRBV9, with a tentative D call TRBD2 (5 bases). Sequenced material: PBMCs or T cells enriched from blood (not recorded which). The CDR3 here is CASSGRPDFGELFF. The CDR3 nucleotides read TGTGCCAGCAGCGGCCGACCGGACTTCGGGGAGCTGTTTTTT.